These 24 T cell receptor beta chains share one sample of origin, sequenced in a study of T cells in localized non-small cell lung cancer. Repertoires were generated with immunoSEQ multiplex PCR, while TCRdb's copy carries only in-frame clones and drops some. The table lists about 40,000 clones, around 90% of them singletons. The starting material was PBMCs, obtained before any cancer treatment. Every receptor here comes from a woman aged 35 to 69 with stage II lung adenocarcinoma.

A few counts support this clone. The chain uses TRBV18 and TRBJ2-7, with D tentatively TRBD2 (5 bases). Between the trimmed V and J ends, which lost 2 bases and 2 bases, there was a span of 10 bases. Germline V gene sequence: CDR1 KGHSH, CDR2 LQKENI. The CDR3 sequence is 14 residues long. DNA for the CDR3: TGTGCCAGCTCACCAGGCAGCGGAGCCTACGAGCAGTACTTC. Translating gives CASSPGSGAYEQYF.

The chain carries TRBV11-2 and TRBJ2-2, with 12 nucleotides matching TRBD2. The germline gives CDR1 SGHAT, CDR2 FQNNGV. The CDR3 has 18 residues. V lost 5 bases, J lost 4 bases, and 11 bases stayed unmatched. Written as DNA, the CDR3 is TGTGCCAGCAGCCGCGGACTAGCGGGGCCTCGGGGCACCGGGGAGCTGTTTTTT. It specifies CASSRGLAGPRGTGELFF.

The genes are TRBV28 and TRBJ2-6; D perhaps matches TRBD1 (5 bases). Germline V gives CDR1 MDHEN, CDR2 SYDVKM. V was cut by 4 bases and J by 1 base, with 14 bases left in between. The CDR3 has 17 amino acids. For the CDR3, the DNA is TGTGCCAGCAGTTCGGCGCAGGGATATTCTGGGGCCAACGTCCTGACTTTC. Its protein product is CASSSAQGYSGANVLTF.

The gene calls are TRBV6-5 and TRBJ1-1; 8 positions agree with TRBD1. Trimming cost V 0 bases and J 1 base; bases outside gene matches: 1. The germline gives CDR1 MNHEY, CDR2 SVGAGI. This CDR3 region has 15 residues. The CDR3 region is CASSYSTGANTEAFF. The CDR3 bases are TGTGCCAGCAGTTACTCGACAGGGGCGAACACTGAAGCTTTCTTT.

The rearrangement joins TRBV11-2 to TRBJ2-3; 8 positions match TRBD2. V trimming: 5 bases; J trimming: 2 bases; junction bases outside the gene matches: 9. The CDR3 loop spans 16 amino acids. The germline V gene has CDR1 SGHAT and CDR2 FQNNGV. The CDR3 sequence is CASSLGGGLYTDTQYF. The CDR3 DNA reads TGTGCCAGCAGCCTCGGCGGGGGGCTATACACAGATACGCAGTATTTT.

The chain links TRBV27 to TRBJ2-7; D perhaps matches TRBD2 (5 bases). Trimming took 6 bases from V and 3 from J, leaving 18 bases between them. The V gene's germline CDR1 is MNHEY and CDR2 SMNVEV (reference sequence). This CDR3 is built from 15 residues. The CDR3 reads CASSPVDSYSYEQYF. CDR3 bases: TGTGCCAGCAGCCCCGTGGACTCTTACAGCTACGAGCAGTACTTC.

DNA of the CDR3: TGTGCCAGCAGTGAACTAGCGGGGGCGCAAGAGACCCAGTACTTC. It translates to CASSELAGAQETQYF. V is TRBV6-1 and J is TRBJ2-5; 10 bases line up with TRBD2. The CDR3 extends over 15 amino acids. V gave up 2 bases and J gave up 2 bases; unmatched junction bases: 2. Germline V gives CDR1 MNHNS, CDR2 SASEGT.

This clone was detected only a few times. CDR3 DNA sequence: TGTGCCAGCAGGCAGGGGTCGGGAAACACCATATATTTT. Its protein product is CASRQGSGNTIYF. V usage is TRBV6-1 and J usage is TRBJ1-3, with D possibly TRBD1 on 6 matching bases. The CDR3 is made up of 13 amino acids. CDR1 is MNHNS, CDR2 SASEGT, per germline. Between the trimmed V and J ends, which lost 6 bases and 4 bases, there was a span of 10 bases.

The V call is TRBV7-8, the J call TRBJ1-2; D is uncertain. The CDR3 contains 12 residues. The germline V gene encodes CDR1 SGHVS and CDR2 FQNEAQ. V gave up 1 base and J gave up 4 bases, with 4 bases separating them. The chain's CDR3 is CASSLVGYGYTF. The CDR3 coding sequence is TGTGCCAGCAGCTTAGTTGGCTATGGCTACACCTTC.

V and J are TRBV28 and TRBJ2-3; D gene ambiguous. Between the trimmed V and J ends, which lost 6 bases and 1 base, there was a span of 11 bases. The CDR3 has 14 residues. The V gene's germline CDR1 is MDHEN and CDR2 SYDVKM. The CDR3 region is CASSPLLGTDTQYF. DNA of the CDR3: TGTGCCAGCAGCCCCCTGTTGGGCACAGATACGCAGTATTTT.

The chain links TRBV28 to TRBJ2-1; the match to TRBD2 covers 8 bases. The germline CDR1 and CDR2 sequences are MDHEN and SYDVKM. The J segment lost 5 bases and the V segment lost 7 bases, leaving 7 bases of the junction unmatched. This CDR3 has 14 residues. The CDR3 DNA is TGTGCCAGCACTCGCGGGGGGCTGCACAATGAGCAGTTCTTC. This gives the protein CASTRGGLHNEQFF.

CDR3 sequence (DNA): TGTGCCAGCAGTAGGGTGGGCGCCCAGGGGGGCAATCAGCCCCAGCATTTT. Translation gives CASSRVGAQGGNQPQHF. V and J are TRBV27 and TRBJ1-5; 7 nucleotides line up with TRBD1. The CDR3 totals 17 residues. The germline V gene encodes CDR1 MNHEY and CDR2 SMNVEV (reference sequence). The J segment lost 2 bases and the V segment lost 5 bases, leaving 12 bases of the junction unmatched.

This chain connects TRBV5-6 to TRBJ2-1; the D gene is possibly TRBD1 (6 bases). The length of the CDR3 is 17 residues. The V and J ends lost 0 bases and 4 bases respectively, with 17 bases between them. Germline values: CDR1 SGHDT, CDR2 YYEEEE. The CDR3 region is CASSLGAAGVGYNEQFF. DNA of the CDR3: TGTGCCAGCAGCTTGGGTGCGGCAGGGGTGGGGTACAATGAGCAGTTCTTC. Full variable domain (outside the CDR3, taken from reference TRBV5-6 and TRBJ2-1): DAGVTQSPTHLIKTRGQQVTLRCSPKSGHDTVSWYQQALGQGPQFIFQYYEEEERQRGNFPDRFSGHQFPNYSSELNVNALLLGDSALYLCASSLGAAGVGYNEQFFGPGTRLTVL.

The J gene is TRBJ2-3, the V gene TRBV27, with D unresolved. Trimming removed 4 bases from V and 6 bases from J, with 5 bases in between. The V gene's germline CDR1 is MNHEY and CDR2 SMNVEV (reference sequence). This CDR3 has 11 residues. CDR3 in amino acids: CASSSADTQYF. The CDR3 DNA is TGTGCCAGCAGTTCCGCGGATACGCAGTATTTT.

The genes are TRBV5-1 and TRBJ2-2; D perhaps matches TRBD1 (6 bases). The CDR3 is 13 amino acids. The V end lost 2 bases, the J end lost 6 bases, and 8 bases lay between the germline ends. Germline V CDR1 and CDR2: SGHRS, YFSETQ. CDR3 loop: CASSLTGPGELFF. CDR3 bases: TGCGCCAGCAGCTTAACAGGGCCCGGGGAGCTGTTTTTT.

The V call is TRBV6-6, the J call TRBJ1-2; 8 nucleotides align to TRBD1. The V and J ends lost 3 bases and 1 base, in that order; junction bases with no gene match: 7. Germline V gene sequence: CDR1 MNHNY, CDR2 SVGAGI (reference sequence). This CDR3 contains 16 residues. Here the CDR3 reads CASSYPPGQDNYGYTF. DNA for the CDR3: TGTGCCAGCAGTTATCCTCCGGGACAGGATAACTATGGCTACACCTTC.

The chain uses TRBV10-2 and TRBJ1-3; D is ambiguous. Germline assignment: CDR1 WSHSY and CDR2 SAAADI. Trimming stripped 0 bases from V and 2 bases from J, with 11 bases between. This CDR3 has 16 amino acids. The CDR3 region has the DNA TGCGCCAGCAGTGAGTCGCTCCCCGCGGCTGGAAACACCATATATTTT. Its translation is CASSESLPAAGNTIYF.

The V call is TRBV5-1, the J call TRBJ1-4, with 10 positions matching TRBD1. The CDR3 extends over 17 amino acids. CDR1 SGHRS and CDR2 YFSETQ come from the germline V gene. The V gene end was trimmed by 4 bases and the J gene end by 6 bases; junction bases not matched to a gene: 12. CDR3 sequence: CASSPSTGGARDEKLFF. CDR3 nucleotide sequence: TGCGCCAGCAGCCCCTCGACAGGGGGCGCGCGCGATGAAAAACTGTTTTTT.

This clone showed up just once. V gene TRBV28 combines with J gene TRBJ2-2; D uncertain. CDR3 length equals 12 residues. V was cut by 2 bases and J by 7 bases, with 5 bases left in between. Germline V CDR1 and CDR2: MDHEN, SYDVKM. The CDR3 DNA reads as TGTGCCAGCAGTTTAAAGATCGGGGAGCTGTTTTTT. Protein product: CASSLKIGELFF.

This clone has just a few counts. This sequence joins TRBV13 and TRBJ2-1, with D tentatively TRBD2 (6 bases). CDR1 and CDR2 from the germline V gene are PRHDT and FYEKMQ (reference sequence). Trimming pared 1 base from V and 4 bases from J, leaving 11 bases between. This CDR3 is built from 15 residues. The CDR3 region has the DNA TGTGCCAGCAGCTTAGTTTCCGGGGGATACAATGAGCAGTTCTTC. It translates to CASSLVSGGYNEQFF. The full variable domain, its missing parts supplied by reference TRBV13 and TRBJ2-1, is AAGVIQSPRHLIKEKRETATLKCYPIPRHDTVYWYQQGPGQDPQFLISFYEKMQSDKGSIPDRFSAQQFSDYHSELNMSSLELGDSALYFCASSLVSGGYNEQFFGPGTRLTVL.

The chain couples TRBV12-1 to TRBJ2-7; the DNA was not compared with TRBD2, the D call given in the table. TRBV12-1 is a known pseudogene. This CDR3 spans 12 amino acids. This CDR3 is CASTSPGGEQYF. As DNA, the CDR3 is TGTGCCAGCACCTCGCCGGGGGGGGAGCAGTACTTC.

V usage is TRBV7-6 and J usage is TRBJ1-1; 9 bases match TRBD1. Germline CDR1 and CDR2: SGHVS and FNYEAQ. The CDR3 spans 14 residues. The V gene end was trimmed by 2 bases and the J gene end by 6 bases; junction bases not matched to a gene: 4. In nucleotides, the CDR3 is TGTGCCAGCAGCTTAAGACAGGGGGTTTCTGAAGCTTTCTTT. It is translated as CASSLRQGVSEAFF.

V and J are TRBV19 and TRBJ1-5; unclear D gene. With 3 bases removed from V and 4 bases from J, the gap between germline ends came to 13 bases. Germline V gene sequence: CDR1 LNHDA, CDR2 SQIVND (reference sequence). The CDR3 runs to 15 residues. The CDR3 loop is CASSISGSLNQPQHF. The CDR3 nucleotides read TGTGCCAGTAGTATTAGTGGGAGCTTAAATCAGCCCCAGCATTTT.

The V gene is TRBV9, the J gene TRBJ2-1; 8 bases map to TRBD2. The V segment lost 4 bases and the J segment 5 bases; nucleotides outside the gene matches: 11. The CDR3 contains 16 residues. CDR1 is SGDLS and CDR2 is YYNGEE in the germline V gene. In nucleotides, the CDR3 is TGTGCCAGCAGCCGAAGGGGCCTAGCGGGTAACAATGAGCAGTTCTTC. Translating gives CASSRRGLAGNNEQFF.